The clone carrying this T cell receptor (beta chain) was seen only once. No antigen is known for it. This record belongs to a study of T cell responses to AZD1222 COVID-19 vaccine. General observations from the study: Unmutated variant regions are reportedly targeted by nearly half of spike-specific TCRs. Spike-specific TCR repertoires showed rising breadth and depth after two AZD1222 doses.

Measured with immunoSEQ multiplex PCR; TCRdb has only the in-frame clones, and not every one. The sample comprises approximately 150,000 clones, roughly 84% of which are singletons, and approximately 5% rests with the top ten. Trimming pared 2 bases from V and 7 bases from J, leaving 9 bases between. Per the germline V gene, CDR1 is MDHEN and CDR2 is SYDVKM. This CDR3 contains 13 residues. This receptor was obtained from an adult who received the AZD1222 COVID-19 vaccine. The material sequenced was peripheral blood, taken 28 days after the second AZD1222 dose. The chain carries TRBV28 and TRBJ1-3; D unresolved. CDR3 DNA: TGTGCCAGCAGTTTAATCACTAGTAACACCATATATTTT. Amino acid sequence: CASSLITSNTIYF.